Ten or more counts support the clone carrying this T cell receptor beta chain. Its antigen remains unknown. These data are taken from a study of T-cell reconstitution after alpha-beta-depleted transplantation in children. Notes on the study in general: At day 60, the high TCRbeta diversity found in some patients originated from recipient T cells and thymic progenitors that had survived. The origin of alpha-beta T cells about two months after transplant was reportedly several hundred expanded graft clones. After one year, T-cell counts and TCRbeta diversity mostly came from new T cells.

Unique molecular identifiers featured in how the TCRbeta library was prepared. MiXCR, applied by TCRdb to the PCR reads, yields one record per CDR3 protein. The data hold around 270,000 distinct CDR3 sequences, with just over 7.5% observed a single time. Looked up from germline, CDR1 is SGHRS and CDR2 is YFSETQ. V shed 0 bases and J 3 bases; nucleotides not matched to a gene: 9. CDR3 length: 18 amino acids. The rearrangement joins TRBV5-1 to TRBJ2-1; TRBD2 agrees at 10 bases. The receptor comes from a female patient aged 2-15 years who had a stem cell transplant for Fanconi anemia, so the T cells may come from the graft donor. The material was peripheral blood, obtained 360 days after TCRalphabeta/CD19-depleted stem cell transplant. Here the CDR3 reads CASSLVASGGPLYNEQFF. In DNA form, the CDR3 reads TGCGCCAGCAGCTTGGTGGCTAGCGGGGGCCCCCTCTACAATGAGCAGTTCTTC.